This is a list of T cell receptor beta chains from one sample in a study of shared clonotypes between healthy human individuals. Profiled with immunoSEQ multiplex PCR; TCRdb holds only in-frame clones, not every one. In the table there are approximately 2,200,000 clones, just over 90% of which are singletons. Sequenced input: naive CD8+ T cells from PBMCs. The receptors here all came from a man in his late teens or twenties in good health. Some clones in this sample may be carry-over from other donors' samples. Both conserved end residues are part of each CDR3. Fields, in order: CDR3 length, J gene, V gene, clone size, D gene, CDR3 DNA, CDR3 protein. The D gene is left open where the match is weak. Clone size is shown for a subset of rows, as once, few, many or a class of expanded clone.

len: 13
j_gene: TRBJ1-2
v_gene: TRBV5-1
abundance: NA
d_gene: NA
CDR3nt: TGCGCCAGCAGCTTGACAGTCTACTATGGCTACACCTTC
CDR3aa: CASSLTVYYGYTF

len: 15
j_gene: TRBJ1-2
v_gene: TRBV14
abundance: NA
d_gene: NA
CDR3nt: TGTGCCAGCAGCCTATGGGACTTCTCCGCCAATGGCTACACCTTC
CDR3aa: CASSLWDFSANGYTF

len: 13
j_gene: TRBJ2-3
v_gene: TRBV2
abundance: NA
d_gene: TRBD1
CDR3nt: TGTGCCAGCAGATCACAGGGGACAGATACGCAGTATTTT
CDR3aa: CASRSQGTDTQYF

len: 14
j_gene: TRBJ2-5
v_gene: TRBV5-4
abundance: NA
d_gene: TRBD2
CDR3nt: TGTGCCACCGGCCTTAGCGGGAGGGGGGAGACCCAGTACTTC
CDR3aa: CATGLSGRGETQYF

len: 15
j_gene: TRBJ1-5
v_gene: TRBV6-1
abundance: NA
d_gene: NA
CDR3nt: TGTGCCAGCAGGCCAGGGCCAGGCAGCAATCAGCCCCAGCATTTT
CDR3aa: CASRPGPGSNQPQHF

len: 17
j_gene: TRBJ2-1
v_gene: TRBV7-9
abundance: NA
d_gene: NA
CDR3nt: TGTGCCAGCAGCTTAGATCGTAGGGACATCTCCTACAATGAGCAGTTCTTC
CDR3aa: CASSLDRRDISYNEQFF

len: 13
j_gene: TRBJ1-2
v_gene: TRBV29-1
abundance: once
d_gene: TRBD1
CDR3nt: TGCAGCGTTCAAGGGACAGCGAGATATGGCTACACCTTC
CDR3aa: CSVQGTARYGYTF

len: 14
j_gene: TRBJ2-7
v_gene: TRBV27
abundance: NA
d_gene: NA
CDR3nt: TGTGCCAGCAGTTCGACAGCCTCTAGTGTTGAGCAGTACTTC
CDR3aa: CASSSTASSVEQYF

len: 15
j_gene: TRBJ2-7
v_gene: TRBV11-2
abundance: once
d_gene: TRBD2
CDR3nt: TGTGCCAGCACACGACTAGCGGGAGTAGTCTACGAGCAGTACTTC
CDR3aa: CASTRLAGVVYEQYF

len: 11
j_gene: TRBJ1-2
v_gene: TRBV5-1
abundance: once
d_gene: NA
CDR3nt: TGCGCCAGCAGTCCCGACAGAGTGCAGACCTTC
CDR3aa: CASSPDRVQTF

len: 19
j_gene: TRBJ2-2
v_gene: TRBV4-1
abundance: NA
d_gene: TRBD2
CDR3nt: TGCGCCAGCAGCCAAGATTCGGGTAGCGGGAGAAGGGTCACCGGGGAGCTGTTTTTT
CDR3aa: CASSQDSGSGRRVTGELFF

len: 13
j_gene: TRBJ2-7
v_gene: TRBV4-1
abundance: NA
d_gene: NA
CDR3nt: TGCGCCAGCAGCCATTCGGACGGCTACGAGCAGTACTTC
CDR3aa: CASSHSDGYEQYF

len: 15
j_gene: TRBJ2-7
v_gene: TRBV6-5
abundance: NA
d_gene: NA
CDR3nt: TGTGCCAGCAGTTACTCGAACCCTGGGGCATACGAGCAGTACTTC
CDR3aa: CASSYSNPGAYEQYF

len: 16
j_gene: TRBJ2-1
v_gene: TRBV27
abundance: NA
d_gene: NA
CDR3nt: TGTGCCAGCAGTTTATTGGGCGGAGACTTGAACAATGAGCAGTTCTTC
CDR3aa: CASSLLGGDLNNEQFF

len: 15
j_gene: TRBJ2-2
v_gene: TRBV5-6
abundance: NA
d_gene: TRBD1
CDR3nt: TGTGCCAGCAGCTCCCCAACGACAGGGTTCGGGGAGCTGTTTTTT
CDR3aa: CASSSPTTGFGELFF

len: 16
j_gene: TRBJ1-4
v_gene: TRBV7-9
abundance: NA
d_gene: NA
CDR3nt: TGTGCCAGCAGGGATGGCCTCCTTGCAACTAATGAAAAACTGTTTTTT
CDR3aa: CASRDGLLATNEKLFF

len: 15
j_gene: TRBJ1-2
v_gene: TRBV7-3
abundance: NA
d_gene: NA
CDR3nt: TGTGCCAGCAGCCCCGGGGGCTCGGGTAACTATGGCTACACCTTC
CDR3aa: CASSPGGSGNYGYTF

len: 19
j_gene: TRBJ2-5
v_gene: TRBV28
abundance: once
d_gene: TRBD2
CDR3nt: TGTGCCAGCAGTCACGGACTAGCGGGAGAATTTGAGTGGCAAGAGACCCAGTACTTC
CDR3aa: CASSHGLAGEFEWQETQYF

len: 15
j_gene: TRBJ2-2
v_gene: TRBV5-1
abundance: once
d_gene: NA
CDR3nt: TGCGCCAGCAGCCCAACGAGACCGGGCACCGGGGAGCTGTTTTTT
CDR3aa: CASSPTRPGTGELFF

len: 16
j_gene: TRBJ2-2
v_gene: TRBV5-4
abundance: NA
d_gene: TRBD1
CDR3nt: TGTGCCAGCAGCGCTGGACCGGGACAGACCACCGGGGAGCTGTTTTTT
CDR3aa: CASSAGPGQTTGELFF

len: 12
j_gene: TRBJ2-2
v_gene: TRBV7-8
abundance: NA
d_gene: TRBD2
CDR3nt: TGTGCCAGCAGCTCGGGGGGCGGGGAGCTGTTTTTT
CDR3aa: CASSSGGGELFF

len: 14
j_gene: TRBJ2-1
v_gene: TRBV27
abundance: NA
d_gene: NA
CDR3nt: TGTGCCAGCAGTGCGACTAGCTCCTACAATGAGCAGTTCTTC
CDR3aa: CASSATSSYNEQFF

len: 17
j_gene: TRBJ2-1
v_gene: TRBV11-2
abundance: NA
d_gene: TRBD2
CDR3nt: TGTGCCAGCAGCCCCCTTCCTAGCGGGAGGGGATACAATGAGCAGTTCTTC
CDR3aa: CASSPLPSGRGYNEQFF

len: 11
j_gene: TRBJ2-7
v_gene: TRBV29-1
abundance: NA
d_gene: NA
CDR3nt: TGCAGCTCAATGGCCGGGTACGAGCAGTACTTC
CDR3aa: CSSMAGYEQYF

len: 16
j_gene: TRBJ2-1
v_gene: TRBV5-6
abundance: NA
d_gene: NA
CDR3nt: TGTGCCAGCAGCTTGGTACCGGGATGGGGATACAATGAGCAGTTCTTC
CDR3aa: CASSLVPGWGYNEQFF

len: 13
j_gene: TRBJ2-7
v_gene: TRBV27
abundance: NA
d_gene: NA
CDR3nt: TGTGCCAGCAGTTGGTCGGGCAACTACGAGCAGTACTTC
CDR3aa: CASSWSGNYEQYF

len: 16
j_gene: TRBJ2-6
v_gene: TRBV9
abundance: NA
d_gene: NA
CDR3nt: TGTGCCAGCAGCGCACTAGGGAGCTCTGGGGCCAACGTCCTGACTTTC
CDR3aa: CASSALGSSGANVLTF

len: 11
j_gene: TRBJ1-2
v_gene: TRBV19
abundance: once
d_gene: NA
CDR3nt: TGTGCCAGTAGTTATACAGGCGGCTACACCTTC
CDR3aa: CASSYTGGYTF

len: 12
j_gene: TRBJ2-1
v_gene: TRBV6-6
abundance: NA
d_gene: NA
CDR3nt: TGTGCCTGTGGGGGGTTTCGGAATGAGCAGTTCTTC
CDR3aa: CACGGFRNEQFF

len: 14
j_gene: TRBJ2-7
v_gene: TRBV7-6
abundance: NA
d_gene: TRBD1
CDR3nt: TGTGCCAGCAGCCCGCGGACAGGGTGGGACGAGCAGTACTTC
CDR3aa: CASSPRTGWDEQYF

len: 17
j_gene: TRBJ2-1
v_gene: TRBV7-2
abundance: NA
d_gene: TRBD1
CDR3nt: TGTGCCAGCAGCTTAGTTGTTCTACAGGGGTGGGGCAATGAGCAGTTCTTC
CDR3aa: CASSLVVLQGWGNEQFF

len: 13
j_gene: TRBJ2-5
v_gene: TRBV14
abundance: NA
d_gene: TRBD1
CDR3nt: TGTGCCAGCAGCCTACAGGGGTGGGAGACCCAGTACTTC
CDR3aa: CASSLQGWETQYF

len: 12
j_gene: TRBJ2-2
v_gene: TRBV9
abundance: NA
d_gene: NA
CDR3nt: TGTGCCAGCAGCCTTAACACCGGGGAGCTGTTTTTT
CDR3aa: CASSLNTGELFF

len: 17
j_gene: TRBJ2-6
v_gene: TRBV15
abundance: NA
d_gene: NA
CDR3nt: TGTGCCACCAGCAGCCGGACGGAGAGCTCTGGGGCCAACGTCCTGACTTTC
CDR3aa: CATSSRTESSGANVLTF

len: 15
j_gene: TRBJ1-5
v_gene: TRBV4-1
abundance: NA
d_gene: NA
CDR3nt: TGCGCCAGCAGCTTAGGTAGGGGGATGAATCAGCCCCAGCATTTT
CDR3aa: CASSLGRGMNQPQHF

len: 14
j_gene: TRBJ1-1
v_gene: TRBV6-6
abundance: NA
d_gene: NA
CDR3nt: TGTGCCAGCAGTTACTCGGAAGGACGGACTGAAGCTTTCTTT
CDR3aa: CASSYSEGRTEAFF

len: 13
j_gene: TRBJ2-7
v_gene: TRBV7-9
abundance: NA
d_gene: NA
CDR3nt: TGTGCCAGCAGCCCGCCAGGGGACTACGAGCAGTACTTC
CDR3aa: CASSPPGDYEQYF

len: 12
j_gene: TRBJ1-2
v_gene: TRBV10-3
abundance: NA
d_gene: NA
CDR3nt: TGTGCCATCAGTGAGTCCGGGGGCTTCTACACCTTC
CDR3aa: CAISESGGFYTF

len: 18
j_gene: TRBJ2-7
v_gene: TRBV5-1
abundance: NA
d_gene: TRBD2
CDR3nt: TGCGCCAGCAGCTTGGCCTTCAGGACTAGCGGGAGCGCCTACGAGCAGTACTTC
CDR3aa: CASSLAFRTSGSAYEQYF

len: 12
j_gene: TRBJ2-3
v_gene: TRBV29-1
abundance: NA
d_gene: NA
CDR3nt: TGCAGCGTTCTGGAGAGCACAGATACGCAGTATTTT
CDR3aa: CSVLESTDTQYF

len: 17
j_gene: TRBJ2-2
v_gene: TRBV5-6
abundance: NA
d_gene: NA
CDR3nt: TGTGCCAGCAGCTTGGGGAGCGGACTCGGCGGGACCGGGGAGCTGTTTTTT
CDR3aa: CASSLGSGLGGTGELFF

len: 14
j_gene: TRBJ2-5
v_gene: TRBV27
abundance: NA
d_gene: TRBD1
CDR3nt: TGTGCCAGCAGTTCGGACAGGGTCGGCGAGACCCAGTACTTC
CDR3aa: CASSSDRVGETQYF

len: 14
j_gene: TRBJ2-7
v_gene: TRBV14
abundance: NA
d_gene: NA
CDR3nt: TGTGCCAGCAGCCAACGGGGAAGTCTCTACGAGCAGTACTTC
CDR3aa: CASSQRGSLYEQYF

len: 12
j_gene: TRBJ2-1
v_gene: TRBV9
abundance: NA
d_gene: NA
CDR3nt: TGTGCCAGCAGCGCAGATGGAAATGAGCAGTTCTTC
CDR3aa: CASSADGNEQFF

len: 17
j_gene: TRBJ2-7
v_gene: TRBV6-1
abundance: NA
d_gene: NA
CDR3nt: TGTGCCAGCAGTGGAGCGCTTGGGGGCCTGAGCTCCTACGAGCAGTACTTC
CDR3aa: CASSGALGGLSSYEQYF

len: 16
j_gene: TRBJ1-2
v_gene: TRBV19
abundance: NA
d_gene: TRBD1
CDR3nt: TGTGCCAGTAGTACAACAGGACAGGCCGCTAACTATGGCTACACCTTC
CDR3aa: CASSTTGQAANYGYTF

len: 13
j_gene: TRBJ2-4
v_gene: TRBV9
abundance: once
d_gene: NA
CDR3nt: TGTGCCAGCAGCGTAGAACAGGCCGACATTCAGTACTTC
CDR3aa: CASSVEQADIQYF

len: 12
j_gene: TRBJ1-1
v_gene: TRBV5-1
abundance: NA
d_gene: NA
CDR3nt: TGCGCCAGCAGCAACCCGGGCGATCCAGCTTTCTTT
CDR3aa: CASSNPGDPAFF